One sample yielded the 29 T cell receptor beta chains listed below, sequenced in a study of blood T cell repertoires in COVID-19. Using immunoSEQ multiplex PCR, the repertoire was profiled, and TCRdb retains in-frame clones only, with some absent. The sample holds approximately 220,000 clones, 88% seen once. Input material: PBMCs or T cells enriched from blood (not recorded which). These receptors came from a woman between 25 and 40 years old who had recovered from COVID-19.

This sequence joins TRBV4-3 and TRBJ1-1; 9 bases agree with TRBD1. The CDR3 sequence is 16 residues long. Germline values: CDR1 LGHNA, CDR2 YSLEER. With V trimmed by 1 base and J by 1 base, 4 bases remained unmatched. DNA for the CDR3: TGCGCCAGCAGCCAAGGGACAGGGGTAGGGAACACTGAAGCTTTCTTT. Its protein product is CASSQGTGVGNTEAFF.

CDR3 sequence reads: CASSLAYRQGYEKLFF. CDR3 DNA: TGTGCCAGCAGCTTAGCGTACAGACAGGGGTATGAAAAACTGTTTTTT. The chain has TRBV7-9 and TRBJ1-4; 8 bases are shared with TRBD1. The V gene end was trimmed by 0 bases and the J gene end by 6 bases; junction bases not matched to a gene: 6. This CDR3 contains 16 residues. In germline, CDR1 is SEHNR, CDR2 FQNEAQ (reference sequence).

The rearrangement links TRBV9 to TRBJ1-5, with a weak D call TRBD1 (5 bases). Germline CDR1 SGDLS, CDR2 YYNGEE. The CDR3 has 15 amino acids. V lost 0 bases, J lost 8 bases, and 15 bases lay in between. The chain's CDR3 is CASSVGGRFGEPQHF. Here the CDR3 DNA reads TGTGCCAGCAGCGTAGGGGGGAGGTTTGGGGAGCCCCAGCATTTT.

This clone was detected once. This chain joins TRBV6-5 and TRBJ1-1; perhaps TRBD1 as D (6 bases). The V and J ends lost 9 bases and 0 bases respectively, with 8 bases between them. The germline gives CDR1 MNHEY, CDR2 SVGAGI. This CDR3 has 12 residues. CDR3 region: CASRQVNTEAFF. CDR3 DNA sequence: TGTGCCAGTCGACAGGTGAACACTGAAGCTTTCTTT.

The table lists this clone with a count of one. The V gene is TRBV19, the J gene TRBJ1-2, with D hard to call. The CDR3 is 11 residues long. Germline V CDR1 and CDR2: LNHDA, SQIVND (reference sequence). The germline V and J ends were trimmed by 6 bases and 8 bases, with 10 bases remaining between them. The CDR3: CASRLTGGYTF. The CDR3 DNA is TGTGCCAGTAGGCTGACTGGCGGCTACACCTTC.

This rearrangement joins TRBV7-9 to TRBJ2-2; 8 bases agree with TRBD2. The V gene end was trimmed by 3 bases and the J gene end by 6 bases; junction bases not matched to a gene: 9. The CDR3 extends over 16 amino acids. CDR1 is SEHNR and CDR2 is FQNEAQ in the germline V gene (reference sequence). The CDR3: CASSFTLGLGAGELFF. The DNA of the CDR3 is TGTGCCAGCAGCTTTACCCTGGGACTAGGAGCCGGGGAGCTGTTTTTT.

The gene calls are TRBV6-6 and TRBJ2-6, with D hard to call. Germline-derived CDR1 and CDR2 are MNHNY and SVGAGI (reference sequence). This CDR3 has 13 amino acids. Trimming took off 2 bases at V and 4 bases at J, with 3 bases between the two ends. The CDR3 DNA reads as TGTGCCAGCAGTTACCCGGGGGCCAACGTCCTGACTTTC. The encoded protein is CASSYPGANVLTF.

This chain connects TRBV11-2 to TRBJ2-7, with 7 bases lining up with TRBD2. The junction had 17 bases not matched to a gene; V was cut back by 5 bases and J by 7 bases. Looked up from germline, CDR1 is SGHAT and CDR2 is FQNNGV. CDR3 length: 16 amino acids. CDR3 amino acids: CASSRETGTGGWEQYF. CDR3 DNA sequence: TGTGCCAGCAGCCGCGAAACCGGGACCGGGGGGTGGGAGCAGTACTTC.

The V call is TRBV29-1, the J call TRBJ2-7; D call uncertain. The CDR3 totals 12 residues. CDR1 SQVTM and CDR2 ANQGSEA come from the germline V gene. V lost 5 bases, J lost 0 bases, and 8 bases lay in between. The CDR3 sequence: CSVYGFSYEQYF. In DNA, the CDR3 is TGCAGCGTTTACGGGTTCTCCTACGAGCAGTACTTC.

This clone appeared a single time. The chain recombines TRBV3-1 (or the pseudogene TRBV3-2) with TRBJ2-5; possible D gene TRBD2, 5 bases. The germline gives CDR1 LGHDT, CDR2 YNNKEL (reference sequence). The germline V and J ends were trimmed by 3 bases and 5 bases, with 13 bases remaining between them. This CDR3 comprises 14 residues. The CDR3 sequence is CASSHGIPGETQYF. CDR3 sequence (DNA): TGTGCCAGCAGCCACGGGATCCCCGGGGAGACCCAGTACTTC.

The chain is built from TRBV2 and TRBJ1-2; 8 nucleotides align to TRBD1. Unmatched junction bases numbered 6, after V lost 6 bases and J lost 6 bases. Germline V gene lookup returns CDR1 SNHLY and CDR2 FYNNEI. The CDR3 covers 13 residues. CDR3 nucleotide sequence: TGTGCCAGCAGCCTCGGGACAGGCAATGGCTACACCTTC. Its translation: CASSLGTGNGYTF.

The J gene is TRBJ2-3, the V gene TRBV5-1, with D maybe TRBD2 (5 bases). Trimming left V 4 bases short and J 7 bases short, with 13 bases between. Germline V lookup: CDR1 SGHRS, CDR2 YFSETQ. The CDR3 has 13 residues. The CDR3 loop is CASSDGSGYTQYF. The CDR3 nucleotides are TGCGCCAGCAGCGACGGAAGCGGCTATACGCAGTATTTT.

The gene calls are TRBV4-1 and TRBJ1-2; D gene ambiguous. V lost 3 bases, J lost 2 bases, and 10 bases lay in between. CDR1 and CDR2 (germline): MGHRA, YSYEKL. The CDR3 consists of 14 residues. In DNA form, the CDR3 reads TGCGCCAGCAGCCATTATCCGGGGAACTATGGCTACACCTTC. It codes for CASSHYPGNYGYTF.

J is TRBJ1-4 and V is TRBV7-2; 9 bases match TRBD1. This CDR3 comprises 15 residues. V lost 0 bases and J lost 5; bases outside the gene matches: 1. CDR1 and CDR2 from the germline V gene are SGHTA and FQGNSA. DNA for the CDR3: TGTGCCAGCAGCTTAGCGGGGACAGGGAATGAAAAACTGTTTTTT. It is translated as CASSLAGTGNEKLFF.

V gene TRBV29-1 combines with J gene TRBJ2-3, with TRBD1 identical over 12 bases. The ends lost 6 bases at V and 4 bases at J; junction bases unmatched: 2. Germline CDR1 SQVTM, CDR2 ANQGSEA. This CDR3 comprises 13 residues. The CDR3 spells CSVGTGGPDTQYF. CDR3 sequence (DNA): TGCAGCGTCGGGACAGGGGGCCCAGATACGCAGTATTTT.

The genes are TRBV10-3 and TRBJ2-1; 9 bases match TRBD2. Germline V lookup: CDR1 ENHRY, CDR2 SYGVKD. V was clipped by 2 bases and J by 9 bases; unmatched bases: 5. The CDR3 spans 14 residues. CDR3 residues: CAISEGLANVEQFF. DNA for the CDR3: TGTGCCATCAGTGAGGGACTAGCGAATGTTGAGCAGTTCTTC.

The chain recombines TRBV7-9 with TRBJ2-1; D unresolved. The CDR3 consists of 13 residues. Germline V lookup: CDR1 SEHNR, CDR2 FQNEAQ (reference sequence). Trimming shortened V by 3 bases and J by 8 bases, and 11 bases separated the two germline ends. Written as DNA, the CDR3 is TGTGCCAGCAGCTTCAACAGTTTGGATGAGCAGTTCTTC. This translates into CASSFNSLDEQFF.

This sequence joins TRBV18 and TRBJ2-5; possibly TRBD1 for D (6 bases). Deletions cut 5 bases from V and 4 bases from J, with 11 bases between. Germline V lookup: CDR1 KGHSH, CDR2 LQKENI. The CDR3 has 13 residues. The CDR3 nucleotides are TGTGCCAGCTCAAGCCGCAGGGGAGAGACCCAGTACTTC. Amino acids: CASSSRRGETQYF.

The chain has TRBV4-1 and TRBJ2-5; 8 bases are a match to TRBD2. V was clipped by 3 bases and J by 2 bases; unmatched bases: 11. The CDR3 has 17 residues. Per the germline V gene, CDR1 is MGHRA and CDR2 is YSYEKL. The CDR3 coding sequence is TGCGCCAGCAGCCACAACCCTCGGACGGGAGGGCAAGAGACCCAGTACTTC. Its translation: CASSHNPRTGGQETQYF.

This clone has just a few counts. V and J are TRBV2 and TRBJ1-1; D call uncertain. CDR3 length: 14 amino acids. V was shortened by 5 bases and J by 2 bases, with 12 bases between the two germline ends. The V gene's germline CDR1 is SNHLY and CDR2 FYNNEI. CDR3 in amino acids: CASSFESRNTEAFF. The CDR3 DNA follows: TGTGCCAGCAGTTTTGAGAGTAGAAACACTGAAGCTTTCTTT.

The CDR3 reads CASQTSGVRDEQFF. CDR3 nucleotide sequence: TGTGCCAGTCAGACTAGCGGGGTAAGGGATGAGCAGTTCTTC. The chain couples TRBV9 to TRBJ2-1; TRBD2 aligns across 11 bases. With 8 bases clipped from V and 8 bases from J, the junction kept 9 bases outside the gene matches. CDR1 and CDR2 from the germline V gene are SGDLS and YYNGEE. The CDR3 is 14 residues long.

The chain uses TRBV7-9 and TRBJ2-7; 8 bases fit TRBD2. Germline lookup yields CDR1 SEHNR and CDR2 FQNEAQ (reference sequence). This CDR3 region has 13 residues. V lost 4 bases and J lost 7; bases outside the gene matches: 6. The chain's CDR3 is CASSSGLVWEQYF. DNA for the CDR3: TGTGCCAGCAGCTCGGGACTAGTTTGGGAGCAGTACTTC.

The rearrangement links TRBV5-1 to TRBJ2-5; 8 bases match TRBD1. V gave up 0 bases and J gave up 4 bases; unmatched junction bases: 5. CDR3 length: 15 amino acids. Germline V CDR1 and CDR2: SGHRS, YFSETQ. CDR3 DNA: TGCGCCAGCAGCTTGGAACACAGGGGGTCAGAGACCCAGTACTTC. Translation gives CASSLEHRGSETQYF.

The chain is built from TRBV2 and TRBJ2-6, with D perhaps matching TRBD1 (6 bases). Germline V lookup: CDR1 SNHLY, CDR2 FYNNEI. V lost 2 bases and J lost 4, with 15 bases in between. This CDR3 comprises 17 residues. The CDR3, as DNA: TGTGCCAGCAGTGAACTACCTAGGGGGACCGGGGCCAACGTCCTGACTTTC. This codes for CASSELPRGTGANVLTF.

The chain has TRBV25-1 and TRBJ1-2; TRBD1 matches 7 bases. V trimming: 2 bases; J trimming: 3 bases; junction bases outside the gene matches: 6. CDR1 and CDR2 from the germline V gene are MGHDK and SYGVNS. This CDR3 has 15 amino acids. As DNA, the CDR3 is TGTGCCAGCAGTGAACCTGCCAGGGGGGACTATGGCTACACCTTC. Encoded protein: CASSEPARGDYGYTF.

This chain links TRBV5-1 with TRBJ2-3; weak D call: TRBD2 (6 bases). Trimming removed 4 bases from V and 0 bases from J, with 12 bases in between. CDR1 is SGHRS, CDR2 YFSETQ, per germline. This CDR3 has 15 residues. CDR3 residues: CASSGRGSSTDTQYF. The CDR3, as DNA: TGCGCCAGCAGCGGGCGGGGCAGTAGCACAGATACGCAGTATTTT.

The J gene is TRBJ1-5, the V gene TRBV7-6, with a possible D match to TRBD1 (6 bases). The CDR3 sequence is 16 residues long. V lost 4 bases to trimming and J lost 4 bases, with 17 bases between them. Germline CDR1 is SGHVS and CDR2 is FNYEAQ. The CDR3, as DNA: TGTGCCAGCAGCTCCCTCTCGGGGGGGCGAAATCAGCCCCAGCATTTT. Its translation: CASSSLSGGRNQPQHF.

This rearrangement joins TRBV4-2 to TRBJ2-2; D is perhaps TRBD1 (6 bases). Per the germline V gene, CDR1 is LGHNA and CDR2 is YNFKEQ. The CDR3 has 16 residues. The V and J ends lost 0 bases and 1 base respectively, with 9 bases between them. The CDR3 DNA reads TGTGCCAGCAGCCAAGATGGACAGATGAACACCGGGGAGCTGTTTTTT. Residues: CASSQDGQMNTGELFF.

The chain uses TRBV11-2 and TRBJ2-5, with 14 nucleotides matching TRBD2. Trimming cost V 5 bases and J 4 bases; bases outside gene matches: 9. Germline CDR1 reads SGHAT; CDR2 reads FQNNGV. This CDR3 spans 17 amino acids. The CDR3 coding sequence is TGTGCCAGCAGCCCGGGACTAGCGGGGGTGTTTCGAGAGACCCAGTACTTC. Translated, it gives CASSPGLAGVFRETQYF.